The 7 T cell receptor beta chains given below trace back to one sample, sequenced in a study of blood T cell repertoires in COVID-19. Measured with immunoSEQ multiplex PCR; TCRdb has only the in-frame clones, and not every one. Of about 370,000 clones detected, 89% appear once; the ten largest clones hold 1.5% to 2%. Material for sequencing was PBMCs or T cells enriched from blood (not recorded which). These receptors were obtained from a woman between 25 and 40 years old who had recovered from COVID-19.

The chain combines TRBV10-1 with TRBJ1-2; TRBD1 aligns across 11 bases. The CDR3 consists of 18 residues. Germline loops: CDR1 WNHNN, CDR2 SYGVQD (reference sequence). The V gene end was trimmed by 3 bases and the J gene end by 3 bases; junction bases not matched to a gene: 12. The CDR3 DNA is TGCGCCAGCAGTGATTTGGTCGGGACAGGGGGTGCGTACTATGGCTACACCTTC. This codes for CASSDLVGTGGAYYGYTF.

The sample holds a few counts of this clone. This chain joins TRBV19 and TRBJ1-1, with 7 bases aligning to TRBD1. Unmatched junction bases numbered 9, after V lost 10 bases and J lost 4 bases. The CDR3 spans 13 residues. Germline V CDR1 and CDR2: LNHDA, SQIVND (reference sequence). The CDR3 nucleotides are TGTGCCACTAGGGGGCTTGGTGGCACTGAAGCTTTCTTT. This encodes CATRGLGGTEAFF.

The chain couples TRBV29-1 to TRBJ1-6; TRBD1 matches at 10 bases. CDR1 SQVTM and CDR2 ANQGSEA come from the germline V gene. Trimming at V came to 7 bases and at J to 6 bases, leaving 12 bases not matched to a gene. The CDR3 loop spans 16 amino acids. The CDR3 bases are TGCAGCGAACGGGACAGGGGTAGTTGTAGTAATTCACCCCTCCACTTT. Translation: CSERDRGSCSNSPLHF.

This sequence joins TRBV7-3 and TRBJ2-1; TRBD2 matches 8 bases. V dropped 5 bases and J dropped 9; count of bases not matched to a gene: 9. The V gene's germline CDR1 is SGHTA and CDR2 FQGTGA. The CDR3 has 14 amino acids. CDR3 DNA sequence: TGTGCCAGCAGCCAAACGGGGGGGCCGGGTGAGCAGTTCTTC. It yields the protein CASSQTGGPGEQFF.

The chain recombines TRBV7-2 with TRBJ2-7, with 8 bases aligning to TRBD1. The germline V gene encodes CDR1 SGHTA and CDR2 FQGNSA. V was clipped by 1 base and J by 7 bases; unmatched bases: 9. This CDR3 region has 15 residues. This CDR3 reads CASSLGDRPTREQYF. The CDR3 nucleotides are TGTGCCAGCAGCTTAGGGGACAGGCCTACTCGGGAGCAGTACTTC.

V gene TRBV28 combines with J gene TRBJ2-2, with D perhaps matching TRBD1 (6 bases). V lost 5 bases and J lost 4, with 14 bases in between. Germline lookup yields CDR1 MDHEN and CDR2 SYDVKM. The CDR3 is made up of 15 amino acids. Here the CDR3 reads CASSEDLQGTGELFF. The CDR3 DNA reads TGTGCCAGCAGTGAAGACCTACAGGGCACCGGGGAGCTGTTTTTT.

CDR3 DNA sequence: TGTGCCAGCAGCGTGAGCGGGGGTCTGGTCAATGAGCAGTTCTTC. It is translated as CASSVSGGLVNEQFF. The V gene is TRBV9, the J gene TRBJ2-1; 8 bases align to TRBD2. The CDR3 runs to 15 residues. Germline values: CDR1 SGDLS, CDR2 YYNGEE. The V gene end was trimmed by 2 bases and the J gene end by 6 bases; junction bases not matched to a gene: 7.